This entry features one T cell receptor (beta chain) sequence. The antigen is undetermined. The data originate from a study of shared clonotypes between healthy human individuals. Cells designated naive CD8 were CD45RO-negative and were positively selected for CCR7, with terminally differentiated effector memory CD45RA+ cells excluded. The study's findings and limits: When compared with the clonotypes that were shared by all four sorted-subset donors, the non-shared clonotypes turned out to have lower generation probabilities. Four donors had about 5.1% of their naive CD4 clonotypes in common. Blood was the only sampled material, and tissue repertoires likely differ.

The ends were cut back, 4 bases at V and 3 bases at J, with 9 bases in the middle. CDR1 and CDR2 from the germline V gene are MNHNS and SASEGT. The CDR3 is 13 residues long. Each cell subset's genomic DNA was divided evenly among several immunoSEQ plates. Produced via immunoSEQ multiplex PCR; TCRdb's table is partial and in-frame only. The data show about 800,000 clones, about 96% seen once. The V gene is TRBV6-1, the J gene TRBJ1-1; D uncertain. Sequenced sample: naive CD8+ T cells sorted from blood. This TCR derives from a man in his thirties or forties in good health. The CDR3 DNA reads as TGTGCCAGCAGTGTCACGGTCTACACTGAAGCTTTCTTT. This codes for CASSVTVYTEAFF.